These 15 T cell receptor beta chains were all obtained from the same sample, sequenced in a study of high-grade serous ovarian cancer treatment subgroups. Tumor samples were taken before definitive surgery or chemotherapy. The protocol was immunoSEQ multiplex PCR, while the TCRdb copy is restricted to in-frame clones and leaves out a portion. The sample holds some 27,000 clones, 80% to 90% seen once. Sequencing was carried out using tumor tissue. These receptors were obtained from a human donor with high-grade serous ovarian cancer.

The V and J genes are TRBV7-2 and TRBJ2-3; 8 nucleotides agree with TRBD2. The ends lost 5 bases at V and 2 bases at J; junction bases unmatched: 9. The germline CDR1 and CDR2 sequences are SGHTA and FQGNSA. The CDR3 consists of 16 residues. The CDR3 coding sequence is TGTGCCAGCAGCCAAACTAGCGGACGATACACAGATACGCAGTATTTT. Encoded protein: CASSQTSGRYTDTQYF.

The V and J genes are TRBV6-1 and TRBJ2-1; 14 nucleotides line up with TRBD2. Trimming removed 9 bases from V and 3 bases from J; junction bases left unmatched: 4. The CDR3 totals 15 residues. Germline CDR1 and CDR2: MNHNS and SASEGT. The CDR3 DNA sequence: TGTGCCAGTCGACTAGCGGGAGGGCTCTACAATGAGCAGTTCTTC. Encoded protein: CASRLAGGLYNEQFF.

The V call is TRBV5-6, the J call TRBJ2-2, with 9 positions matching TRBD1. Trimming at V came to 3 bases and at J to 5 bases, leaving 8 bases not matched to a gene. CDR3 length equals 16 residues. From germline, CDR1 is SGHDT and CDR2 YYEEEE. The CDR3 here is CASSYPRDRGTGELFF. DNA for the CDR3: TGTGCCAGCAGCTACCCCCGAGACAGGGGGACCGGGGAGCTGTTTTTT.

This clone was seen more than once but under ten times. V and J are TRBV5-1 and TRBJ1-5; D possibly corresponds to TRBD1 (5 bases). The V end lost 3 bases, the J end lost 5 bases, and 9 bases lay between the germline ends. The germline V gene has CDR1 SGHRS and CDR2 YFSETQ. This CDR3 has 13 amino acids. For the CDR3, the DNA is TGCGCCAGCAGCTCGGGACCCGATCAGCCCCAGCATTTT. Its translation: CASSSGPDQPQHF.

For the CDR3, the DNA is TGTGCCAGCAAGGGACAACAGAACACTGAAGCTTTCTTT. It translates to CASKGQQNTEAFF. V usage is TRBV2 and J usage is TRBJ1-1; perhaps TRBD1 as D (6 bases). Germline V gene sequence: CDR1 SNHLY, CDR2 FYNNEI. The V end was cut by 7 bases, the J end by 1 base, with 10 bases between. This CDR3 is built from 13 residues.

V usage is TRBV18 and J usage is TRBJ1-2, with 7 bases lining up with TRBD1. The CDR3 has 16 amino acids. V lost 5 bases, J lost 0 bases, and 9 bases stayed unmatched. Germline assignment: CDR1 KGHSH and CDR2 LQKENI. The CDR3 region is CASSADRVLPNYGYTF. CDR3 in DNA: TGTGCCAGCTCAGCTGACAGGGTCCTCCCTAACTATGGCTACACCTTC.

The chain links TRBV7-2 to TRBJ2-4, with D hard to call. Between the trimmed V and J ends, which lost 4 bases and 0 bases, there was a span of 7 bases. This CDR3 comprises 14 residues. Germline CDR1 SGHTA, CDR2 FQGNSA. CDR3 amino acids: CASSSRLAKNIQYF. CDR3 nucleotide sequence: TGTGCCAGCAGCTCCCGACTAGCCAAAAACATTCAGTACTTC.

The chain employs TRBV19 and TRBJ2-6, with unresolved D. V dropped 1 base and J dropped 1 base, with 8 bases sitting between them. The V gene's germline CDR1 is LNHDA and CDR2 SQIVND (reference sequence). This CDR3 is 16 amino acids long. CDR3 sequence (DNA): TGTGCCAGTAGTATAGGAAGGGCATCTGGGGCCAACGTCCTGACTTTC. Residues: CASSIGRASGANVLTF.

The V gene is TRBV5-4, the J gene TRBJ2-1, with no clear D. The germline V and J ends were trimmed by 5 bases and 1 base, with 13 bases remaining between them. Germline values: CDR1 SGHNT, CDR2 YYREEE (reference sequence). CDR3 length: 15 amino acids. This CDR3 reads CASSFTVRSYNEQFF. The CDR3, as DNA: TGTGCCAGCAGTTTTACGGTGAGGTCCTACAATGAGCAGTTCTTC.

The sample holds one count of this clone. The chain employs TRBV29-1 and TRBJ1-1; 9 bases align to TRBD1. Germline V gives CDR1 SQVTM, CDR2 ANQGSEA. The CDR3 has 14 residues. V was clipped by 7 bases and J by 0 bases; unmatched bases: 6. Written as DNA, the CDR3 is TGCAGCGCTGGACAGGGGCCCTTGAACACTGAAGCTTTCTTT. As protein: CSAGQGPLNTEAFF.

V gene TRBV19 combines with J gene TRBJ2-3, with 9 bases matching TRBD1. J lost 7 bases, V lost 4 bases, and 12 bases had no gene match. The germline V gene encodes CDR1 LNHDA and CDR2 SQIVND (reference sequence). This CDR3 has 16 amino acids. The CDR3 DNA is TGTGCCAGTAGTACACCTGGTCGGACAGGGGTGAATACGCAGTATTTT. It codes for CASSTPGRTGVNTQYF.

The chain has TRBV5-1 and TRBJ2-1; 12 bases fit TRBD2. Trimming removed 0 bases from V and 10 bases from J; junction bases left unmatched: 2. The CDR3 consists of 14 residues. From germline, CDR1 is SGHRS and CDR2 YFSETQ. This CDR3 is CASSLGGLAGEQFF. CDR3 DNA sequence: TGCGCCAGCAGCTTGGGGGGACTAGCGGGCGAGCAGTTCTTC.

The chain links TRBV30 to TRBJ2-2, with D unresolved. Germline values: CDR1 GTSNPN, CDR2 SVGIG (reference sequence). V lost 4 bases to trimming and J lost 0 bases, with 9 bases between them. The CDR3 is 14 residues long. The CDR3 nucleotides are TGTGCCTGGACGGAGCGCGCGAACACCGGGGAGCTGTTTTTT. This sequence encodes CAWTERANTGELFF.

J is TRBJ1-2 and V is TRBV2; D possibly corresponds to TRBD1 (5 bases). Trimming took off 7 bases at V and 5 bases at J, with 11 bases between the two ends. In germline, CDR1 is SNHLY, CDR2 FYNNEI. The CDR3 has 12 amino acids. CDR3 sequence reads: CASNQDSYGYTF. The CDR3 bases are TGTGCCAGCAACCAAGACAGTTATGGCTACACCTTC.

Comments on this clone: The sample holds other DNA sequences that translate to the same CDR3. The rearrangement links TRBV5-1 to TRBJ1-4; TRBD1 agrees at 7 bases. From germline, CDR1 is SGHRS and CDR2 YFSETQ. V was pared by 4 bases and J by 5 bases, with 8 bases of the junction left unmatched. The length of the CDR3 is 15 residues. Written as DNA, the CDR3 is TGCGCCAGCAGCCTCGCGGGGACAGAGAATGAAAAACTGTTTTTT. Translating it yields CASSLAGTENEKLFF.